These 9 T cell receptor beta chains were all obtained from the same sample, sequenced in a study of long-term antiretroviral therapy in people with HIV. Samples were assayed with immunoSEQ v3.0 at survey level. TCRdb's table, derived via immunoSEQ multiplex PCR, lists solely in-frame clones and lacks some. The sample includes approximately 17,000 clones, approximately 80% of them seen just once. Sequencing was performed on unsorted PBMCs, taken 0.6 years after starting antiretroviral therapy. These receptors were obtained from a woman aged 18-35 years with HIV.

The chain is built from TRBV5-6 and TRBJ2-5, with D possibly TRBD1 on 6 matching bases. This CDR3 contains 17 residues. Trimming stripped 4 bases from V and 4 bases from J, with 23 bases between. Germline lookup yields CDR1 SGHDT and CDR2 YYEEEE. CDR3 region: CASSLFPGATGRETQYF. The CDR3, as DNA: TGTGCCAGCAGCCTATTTCCAGGGGCTACAGGGCGAGAGACCCAGTACTTC.

The rearrangement uses TRBV5-1 and TRBJ1-4; 9 bases map to TRBD1. J was trimmed by 3 bases and V by 7 bases; bases with no gene match: 4. The CDR3 spans 14 residues. Germline CDR1 and CDR2: SGHRS and YFSETQ. For the CDR3, the DNA is TGCGCCAGCGCTGGGACAGGGCCTAATGAAAAACTGTTTTTT. This gives the protein CASAGTGPNEKLFF.

The J gene is TRBJ2-1, the V gene TRBV29-1; the D gene is possibly TRBD1 (6 bases). CDR1 is SQVTM and CDR2 is ANQGSEA in the germline V gene. The germline V and J ends were trimmed by 4 bases and 0 bases, with 22 bases remaining between them. CDR3 length equals 18 residues. For the CDR3, the DNA is TGCAGCGTTGTTAACCCCGACAGGCCACAGAGCTCCTACAATGAGCAGTTCTTC. Its translation: CSVVNPDRPQSSYNEQFF.

The CDR3, as DNA: TGTGCCAGCAGTCTAGGGACTAGCGGGATCTACGAGCAGTACTTC. It is translated as CASSLGTSGIYEQYF. V gene TRBV28 combines with J gene TRBJ2-7, with TRBD2 matching over 13 bases. Germline-derived CDR1 and CDR2 are MDHEN and SYDVKM. This CDR3 has 15 residues. The V segment lost 5 bases and the J segment 3 bases; nucleotides outside the gene matches: 4.

Within the sample, this clone is medium-sized. The J gene is TRBJ1-4, the V gene TRBV14; D is undetermined. V was cut by 0 bases and J by 8 bases, with 4 bases left in between. The germline V gene has CDR1 SGHDN and CDR2 FVKESK. The CDR3 totals 12 residues. In DNA form, the CDR3 reads TGTGCCAGCAGCCAAGACCGAGAAAAACTGTTTTTT. It specifies CASSQDREKLFF.

This sequence joins TRBV30 and TRBJ1-2, with D unresolved. V gave up 4 bases and J gave up 3 bases, with 12 bases separating them. The CDR3 is made up of 13 amino acids. CDR1 GTSNPN and CDR2 SVGIG come from the germline V gene (reference sequence). The CDR3 protein is CAWKPAGYYGYTF. The CDR3 DNA sequence: TGTGCCTGGAAGCCAGCAGGATACTATGGCTACACCTTC. The variable domain in full, completed from reference TRBV30 and TRBJ1-2, reads SQTIHQWPATLVQPVGSPLSLECTVEGTSNPNLYWYRQAAGRGLQLLFYSVGIGQISSEVPQNLSASRPQDRQFILSSKKLLLSDSGFYLCAWKPAGYYGYTFGSGTRLTVV.

This sequence joins TRBV7-9 and TRBJ1-4; D unclear. The CDR3 is made up of 14 amino acids. Germline V CDR1 and CDR2: SEHNR, FQNEAQ (reference sequence). V was pared by 1 base and J by 3 bases, with 6 bases between. CDR3 protein: CASSLGGSNEKLFF. CDR3 coding DNA: TGTGCCAGCAGCTTAGGAGGGTCTAATGAAAAACTGTTTTTT.

V gene TRBV27 combines with J gene TRBJ1-4; D might be TRBD1 (5 bases). The ends were cut back, 0 bases at V and 5 bases at J, with 10 bases in the middle. Germline V lookup: CDR1 MNHEY, CDR2 SMNVEV (reference sequence). This CDR3 has 15 residues. CDR3 amino acids: CASSLSTGRNEKLFF. The CDR3, as DNA: TGTGCCAGCAGTTTATCCACAGGTCGGAATGAAAAACTGTTTTTT.

J is TRBJ1-1 and V is TRBV10-2; D not certain. The CDR3 is made up of 12 amino acids. CDR1 and CDR2 (germline): WSHSY, SAAADI. The germline V and J ends were trimmed by 8 bases and 0 bases, with 7 bases remaining between them. As DNA, the CDR3 is TGCGCCAGCTTGGGTATGAACACTGAAGCTTTCTTT. It encodes CASLGMNTEAFF.